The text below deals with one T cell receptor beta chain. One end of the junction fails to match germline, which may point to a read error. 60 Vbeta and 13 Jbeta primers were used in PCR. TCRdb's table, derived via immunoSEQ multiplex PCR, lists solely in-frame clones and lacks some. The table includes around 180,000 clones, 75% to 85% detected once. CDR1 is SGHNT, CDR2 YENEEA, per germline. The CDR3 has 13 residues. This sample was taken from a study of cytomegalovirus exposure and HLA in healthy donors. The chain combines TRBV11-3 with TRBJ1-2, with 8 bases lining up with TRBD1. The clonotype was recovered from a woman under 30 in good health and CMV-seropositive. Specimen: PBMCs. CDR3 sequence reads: CASSLVRTGSPLF. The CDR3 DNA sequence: TGTGCCAGCAGCTTAGTCCGGACAGGGTCCCCCCTCTTC. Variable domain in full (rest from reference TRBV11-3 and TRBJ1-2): EAGVVQSPRYKIIEKKQPVAFWCNPISGHNTLYWYLQNLGQGPELLIRYENEEAVDDSQLPKDRFSAERLKGVDSTLKIQPAELGDSAVYLCASSLVRTGSPLFGSGTRLTVV.